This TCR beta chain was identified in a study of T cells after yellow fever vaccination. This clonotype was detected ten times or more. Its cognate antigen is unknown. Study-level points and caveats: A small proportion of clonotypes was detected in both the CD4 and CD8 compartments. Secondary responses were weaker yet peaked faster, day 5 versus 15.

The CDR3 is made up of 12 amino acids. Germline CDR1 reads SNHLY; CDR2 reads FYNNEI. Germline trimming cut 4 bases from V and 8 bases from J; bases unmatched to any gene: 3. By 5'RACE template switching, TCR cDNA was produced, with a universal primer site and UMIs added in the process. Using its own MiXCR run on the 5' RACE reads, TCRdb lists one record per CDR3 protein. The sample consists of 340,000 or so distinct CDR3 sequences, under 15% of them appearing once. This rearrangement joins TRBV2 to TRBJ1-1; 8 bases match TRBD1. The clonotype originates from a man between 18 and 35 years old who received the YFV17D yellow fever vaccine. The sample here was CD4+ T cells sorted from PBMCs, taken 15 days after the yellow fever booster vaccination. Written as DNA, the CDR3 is TGTGCCAGCAGTGGTTCAGGGGGCGAAGCTTTCTTT. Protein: CASSGSGGEAFF.